This T cell receptor (beta chain) appears in the sequencing data of a study of blood T cell repertoires in COVID-19. For the study at large: Material from acute and convalescent COVID-19 was sourced from the United States, Italy and Spain.

The CDR3 extends over 15 amino acids. The V gene end was trimmed by 4 bases and the J gene end by 3 bases; junction bases not matched to a gene: 8. CDR1 and CDR2 from the germline V gene are SGHRS and YFSETQ. As processed by the authors: Nucleated cell counts were estimated from reference gene primer amplification. Sequencing used immunoSEQ multiplex PCR; TCRdb keeps in-frame clones, though not all of them. Clone size and V and J calls were adopted from that table, with D and trimming inferred from the DNA. The profile covers about 170,000 clones, with approximately 85% appearing a single time and 6.9% taken by the ten largest. Seattle patients were enrolled while actively infected and followed longitudinally.

This receptor was obtained from a man aged 80 or over with COVID-19, enrolled during active disease. This rearrangement joins TRBV5-1 to TRBJ2-3; 7 positions agree with TRBD1. The sample consisted of peripheral blood. The CDR3: CASSAGTDVTDTQYF. As DNA, the CDR3 is TGCGCCAGCAGCGCCGGGACAGACGTAACAGATACGCAGTATTTT. The full variable domain, with the rest looked up from reference TRBV5-1 and TRBJ2-3, is KAGVTQTPRYLIKTRGQQVTLSCSPISGHRSVSWYQQTPGQGLQFLFEYFSETQRNKGNFPGRFSGRQFSNSRSEMNVSTLELGDSALYLCASSAGTDVTDTQYFGPGTRLTVL.